The text below deals with one T cell receptor beta chain. Its antigen is still unknown. The unique tags termed UMIs, each holding a 6-nucleotide sample barcode, were added by means of template switching. With the 5' RACE reads reprocessed, TCRdb shows one record per CDR3 protein and no DNA. The sample table includes over 130,000 distinct CDR3 sequences. This entry is derived from a study of monozygotic twins with inflammatory bowel disease. Study conclusions and caveats: Fewer clonotypes were shared with others by IBD patients than by healthy twins, especially with disease activity. With inverse Simpson as the measure, TCRbeta diversity was lower in IBD patients than in healthy co-twins.

The CDR3 length is 14 residues. Per the germline V gene, CDR1 is SNHLY and CDR2 is FYNNEI. Sequenced: blood. The chain carries TRBV2 and TRBJ2-5. This sequence was found in a human donor with ulcerative colitis or Crohn's disease, or a healthy co-twin of an affected twin (not recorded which). CDR3 sequence: CASSESYGLATQYF.